This is a list of T cell receptor beta chains from one sample in a study of blood T cell repertoires in COVID-19. Repertoires were generated with immunoSEQ multiplex PCR, while TCRdb's copy carries only in-frame clones and drops some. The sample yields 400,000 or so clones, nearly 90% seen once. Sequencing used PBMCs or T cells enriched from blood (not recorded which). Source of these receptors: a woman in her 40s with acute COVID-19. The CDR3 runs from the conserved cysteine through the conserved F or W. A D gene is named only where the DNA matches it firmly. Expanded clones are given a class, and other clones once, few, many or no size at all.

V	D	size	J	CDR3	DNA
TRBV15	.	.	TRBJ1-3	CATSRDRGPGNTIYF	TGTGCCACCAGCAGAGACAGGGGCCCTGGAAACACCATATATTTT
TRBV30	.	.	TRBJ1-1	CAWSDLIKGDEAFF	TGTGCCTGGAGTGATCTAATTAAGGGGGATGAAGCTTTCTTT
TRBV4-1	TRBD2	few	TRBJ2-7	CASSLASGYEQYF	TGCGCCAGCAGCCTTGCTAGCGGGTACGAGCAGTACTTC
TRBV5-6	TRBD1	.	TRBJ1-1	CASSAYRGESSNTEAFF	TGTGCCAGCAGCGCTTACAGGGGAGAGAGTAGCAACACTGAAGCTTTCTTT
TRBV6-5	.	.	TRBJ2-7	CATEGIGTNEQYF	TGTGCCACCGAGGGAATCGGGACAAACGAGCAGTACTTC
TRBV29-1	TRBD1	.	TRBJ1-2	CSVGVTGGSGYTF	TGCAGCGTTGGGGTCACAGGGGGCTCTGGCTACACCTTC
TRBV6-5	.	.	TRBJ1-4	CASSSDRRRNEKLFF	TGTGCCAGCAGTTCAGACAGGAGACGGAATGAAAAACTGTTTTTT
TRBV5-4	TRBD1	.	TRBJ1-2	CASSLAGTGLTYGYTF	TGTGCCAGCAGCTTGGCCGGGACAGGGTTAACCTATGGCTACACCTTC
TRBV5-1	TRBD1	.	TRBJ2-7	CASSLGQGNYEQYF	TGCGCCAGCAGCTTGGGACAGGGGAACTACGAGCAGTACTTC
TRBV5-1	.	.	TRBJ1-5	CASSFGTTGTGQPQHF	TGCGCCAGCAGCTTCGGAACTACAGGGACGGGACAGCCCCAGCATTTT
TRBV2	.	.	TRBJ2-7	CASSGTGIEQYF	TGTGCCAGCAGTGGAACAGGGATCGAGCAGTACTTC
TRBV5-1	TRBD1	once	TRBJ1-6	CASSLVTTGLGSPLHF	TGCGCCAGCAGCTTGGTTACGACAGGGCTAGGTTCACCCCTCCACTTT
TRBV12-5	.	once	TRBJ1-4	CASGTGGINEKLFF	TGTGCTAGTGGCACTGGGGGGATTAATGAAAAACTGTTTTTT
TRBV18	.	.	TRBJ2-7	CASSPILDGHEQYF	TGTGCCAGCTCACCGATACTAGACGGCCACGAGCAGTACTTC
TRBV6-5	.	.	TRBJ1-2	CASSRQGIGGYTF	TGTGCCAGCAGTCGTCAGGGGATAGGTGGCTACACCTTC
TRBV5-6	.	.	TRBJ2-5	CSSSFTDPGVVSETQYF	TGTTCCAGCAGCTTTACCGACCCGGGGGTAGTCAGCGAGACCCAGTACTTC
TRBV2	TRBD2	.	TRBJ2-7	CASRYSGGPYEQYF	TGTGCCAGCAGATATAGCGGGGGGCCCTACGAGCAGTACTTC
TRBV12-5	TRBD1	.	TRBJ2-1	CASGLENRGPNEQFF	TGTGCTAGTGGTTTGGAAAACAGGGGGCCGAATGAGCAGTTCTTC
TRBV27	.	.	TRBJ2-1	CASSFFRGGEQFF	TGTGCCAGCAGTTTCTTCCGGGGAGGTGAGCAGTTCTTC
TRBV10-3	TRBD1	.	TRBJ1-1	CATRGGQGYAFF	TGTGCCACCAGGGGCGGACAGGGGTATGCTTTCTTT
TRBV30	.	.	TRBJ2-3	CAWAYSLSTDTQYF	TGTGCCTGGGCATACAGCTTGAGCACAGATACGCAGTATTTT
TRBV9	TRBD1	.	TRBJ1-6	CASSGTGGNSPLHF	TGTGCCAGCAGCGGGACAGGGGGAAACTCACCCCTCCACTTT
TRBV29-1	.	.	TRBJ2-1	CSVEDQRSLGYNEQFF	TGCAGCGTTGAAGATCAGCGGTCCCTCGGCTACAATGAGCAGTTCTTC
TRBV7-9	.	.	TRBJ1-1	CASSLAGDTEAFF	TGTGCCAGCAGCTTAGCCGGGGACACTGAAGCTTTCTTT
TRBV3-1/TRBV3-2	TRBD1	.	TRBJ1-5	CASSQDNRGLGQPQHF	TGTGCCAGCAGCCAAGACAACAGGGGGCTGGGTCAGCCCCAGCATTTT
TRBV5-1	TRBD1	.	TRBJ2-2	CASSLNLDRAAGELFF	TGCGCCAGCAGCTTGAACTTAGACAGGGCGGCCGGGGAGCTGTTTTTT
TRBV4-1	.	.	TRBJ1-2	CASSQPGDPRYGYTF	TGCGCCAGCAGCCAGCCGGGGGACCCCAGGTATGGCTACACCTTC
TRBV30	.	.	TRBJ1-3	CAWIREGAGNTIYF	TGTGCCTGGATCCGCGAGGGCGCGGGAAACACCATATATTTT
TRBV5-5	.	.	TRBJ1-1	CASSLYGAEAFF	TGTGCCAGCAGCTTGTACGGGGCTGAAGCTTTCTTT
TRBV19	.	.	TRBJ1-2	CASSIGGAGGYTF	TGTGCCAGTAGTATCGGGGGGGCCGGGGGCTACACCTTC
TRBV5-1	.	.	TRBJ2-3	CASSWAIRVTDTQYF	TGCGCCAGCAGCTGGGCGATTCGTGTCACAGATACGCAGTATTTT
TRBV23-1	.	.	TRBJ2-3	CASSQSSEGSSTDTQYF	TGCGCCAGCAGTCAATCGAGCGAGGGTTCAAGCACAGATACGCAGTATTTT
TRBV5-6	TRBD1	.	TRBJ1-6	CASSLLQGVSPLHF	TGTGCCAGCAGCTTGTTACAGGGGGTTTCACCCCTCCACTTT
TRBV24-1	TRBD1	.	TRBJ2-1	CATSDSGTGGWDEQFF	TGTGCCACCAGTGATTCCGGGACAGGGGGCTGGGATGAGCAGTTCTTC
TRBV5-1	TRBD1	.	TRBJ2-1	CASSFMGQGENEQFF	TGCGCCAGCAGCTTTATGGGACAGGGTGAAAATGAGCAGTTCTTC
TRBV7-8	.	few	TRBJ2-5	CASSPPGFGGETQYF	TGTGCCAGCAGCCCCCCCGGTTTTGGAGGGGAGACCCAGTACTTC
TRBV7-2	TRBD1	.	TRBJ1-3	CASSPGQGRPTGNTIYF	TGTGCCAGCAGCCCGGGACAGGGGCGCCCAACTGGAAACACCATATATTTT
TRBV7-6	.	.	TRBJ2-7	CASSLEGFNHEQYF	TGTGCCAGCAGCTTGGAGGGATTTAACCACGAGCAGTACTTC
TRBV2	.	.	TRBJ1-5	CASSERGSNQPQHF	TGTGCCAGCAGTGAACGAGGTAGCAATCAGCCCCAGCATTTT
TRBV5-3	TRBD1	.	TRBJ1-2	CARSCDREFCGYTF	TGTGCCAGAAGCTGCGACAGGGAGTTCTGTGGCTACACCTTC
TRBV19	TRBD1	.	TRBJ1-1	CASYQGALAEAFF	TGTGCCAGCTATCAGGGGGCGCTGGCTGAAGCTTTCTTT
TRBV30	TRBD2	.	TRBJ2-3	CAGAGGSTDTQYF	TGTGCCGGAGCGGGGGGCAGCACAGATACGCAGTATTTT
TRBV5-1	TRBD2	.	TRBJ2-1	CASSGTSGHYNEQFF	TGCGCCAGCAGCGGGACTAGCGGGCACTACAATGAGCAGTTCTTC